This T cell receptor beta chain stems from a study of Ad26.COV2.S vaccination and SARS-CoV-2 variants. Study-wide results and limits: Total responses of T cells may have been underestimated by the analyses of TCR breadth and depth. Across vaccine and placebo recipients, the breadth of non-spike TCRs was similar. Ad26.COV2.S recipients had broader spike-specific TCRs (P = 0.0014).

The germline V and J ends were trimmed by 5 bases and 5 bases, with 18 bases remaining between them. Germline CDR1 reads SGHAT; CDR2 reads FQNNGV. The CDR3 totals 15 residues. The data were produced by immunoSEQ multiplex PCR, yet TCRdb's version contains in-frame clones alone and is incomplete. The sample contains around 94,000 clones, about 78% of which appear only once. In the case of this clone: Its matching antigen is unknown.

Sample: peripheral blood, taken after recovery from COVID-19. This rearrangement joins TRBV11-2 to TRBJ1-2, with D tentatively TRBD1 (6 bases). This TCR was recovered from a human donor who had recovered from COVID-19. In DNA form, the CDR3 reads TGTGCCAGCAGCGACTTGAACAGGGTCCGATATGGCTACACCTTC. It yields the protein CASSDLNRVRYGYTF.